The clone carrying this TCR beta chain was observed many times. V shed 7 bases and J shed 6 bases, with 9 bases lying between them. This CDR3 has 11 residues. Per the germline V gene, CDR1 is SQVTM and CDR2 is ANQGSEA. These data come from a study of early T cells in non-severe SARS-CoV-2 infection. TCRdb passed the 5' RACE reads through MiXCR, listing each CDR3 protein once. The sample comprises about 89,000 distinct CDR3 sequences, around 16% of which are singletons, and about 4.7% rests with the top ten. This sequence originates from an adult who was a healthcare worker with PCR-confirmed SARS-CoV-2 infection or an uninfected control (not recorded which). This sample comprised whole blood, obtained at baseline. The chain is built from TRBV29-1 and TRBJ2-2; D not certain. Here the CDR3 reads CSANAAGELFF. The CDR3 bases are TGCAGCGCAAACGCAGCCGGGGAGCTGTTTTTT.